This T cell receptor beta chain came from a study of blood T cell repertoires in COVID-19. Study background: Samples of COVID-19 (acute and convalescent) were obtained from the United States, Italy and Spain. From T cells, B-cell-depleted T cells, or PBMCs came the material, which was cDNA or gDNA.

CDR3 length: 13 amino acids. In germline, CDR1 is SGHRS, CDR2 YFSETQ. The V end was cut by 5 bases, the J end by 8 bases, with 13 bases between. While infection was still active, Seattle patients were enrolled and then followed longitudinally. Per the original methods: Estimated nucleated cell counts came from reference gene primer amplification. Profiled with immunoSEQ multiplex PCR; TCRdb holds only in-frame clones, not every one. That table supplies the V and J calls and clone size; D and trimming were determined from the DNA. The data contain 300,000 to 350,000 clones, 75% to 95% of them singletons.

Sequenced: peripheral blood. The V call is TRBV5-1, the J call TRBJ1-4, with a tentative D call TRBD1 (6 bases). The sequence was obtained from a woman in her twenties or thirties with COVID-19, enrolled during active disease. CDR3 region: CASRLWQGEKLFF. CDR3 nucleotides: TGCGCCAGCAGGCTATGGCAGGGGGAAAAACTGTTTTTT.